This T cell receptor beta chain was documented in a study of lymphopenia after photon versus proton radiotherapy. In germline, CDR1 is SGHVS, CDR2 FNYEAQ. The CDR3 is 16 amino acids. V was pared by 5 bases and J by 0 bases, with 5 bases of the junction left unmatched. Generated by immunoSEQ multiplex PCR, the TCRdb table keeps only in-frame clones and is missing some. The sample contains about 65,000 clones, over 80% of which appear only once. The TCR sequence derives from an older man with esophageal cancer. Sequenced here: peripheral blood, sampled from a patient treated with proton-based radiotherapy. The chain uses TRBV7-6 and TRBJ2-3; 10 bases line up with TRBD2. The chain's CDR3 is CASSQGLALSTDTQYF. The DNA of the CDR3 is TGTGCCAGCAGCCAGGGACTAGCGTTGAGCACAGATACGCAGTATTTT.